This record concerns one TCR beta chain sequence. CDR1 is LGHNT and CDR2 is FRNRAP in the germline V gene. V lost 1 base to trimming and J lost 11 bases, with 12 bases between them. The CDR3 totals 13 residues. The data stem from a study of cytomegalovirus exposure and HLA in healthy donors. Researchers ran the PCR with 60 Vbeta and 13 Jbeta primers. Some clones are missing from TCRdb's copy, which holds only in-frame ones; the method was immunoSEQ multiplex PCR. The profile shows about 120,000 clones, roughly 87% of them singletons. The sequenced sample was PBMCs. V usage is TRBV12-5 and J usage is TRBJ1-5; D is undetermined. The sequence came from a woman aged 18-29 years in good health and CMV-seronegative. The CDR3 coding sequence is TGTGCTAGTGGTTTGGAGCCCGATCAAGCCCAGCATTTT. Its translation: CASGLEPDQAQHF. The full variable domain, with the rest looked up from reference TRBV12-5 and TRBJ1-5, is DARVTQTPRHKVTEMGQEVTMRCQPILGHNTVFWYRQTMMQGLELLAYFRNRAPLDDSGMPKDRFSAEMPDATLATLKIQPSEPRDSAVYFCASGLEPDQAQHFGDGTRLSIL.